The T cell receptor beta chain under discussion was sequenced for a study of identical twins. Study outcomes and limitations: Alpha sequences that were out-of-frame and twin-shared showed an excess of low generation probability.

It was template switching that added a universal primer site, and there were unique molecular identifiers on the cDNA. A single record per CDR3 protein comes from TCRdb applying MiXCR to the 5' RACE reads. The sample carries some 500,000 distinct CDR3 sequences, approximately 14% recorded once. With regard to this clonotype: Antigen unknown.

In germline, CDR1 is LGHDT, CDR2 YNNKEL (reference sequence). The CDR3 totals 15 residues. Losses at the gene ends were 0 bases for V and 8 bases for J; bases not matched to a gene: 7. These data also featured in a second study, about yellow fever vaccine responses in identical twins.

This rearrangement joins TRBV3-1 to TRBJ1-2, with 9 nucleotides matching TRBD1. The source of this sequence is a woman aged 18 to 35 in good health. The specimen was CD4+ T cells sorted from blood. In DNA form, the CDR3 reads TGTGCCAGCAGCCAAGAGGGACAGGGAGTCTTCGGCTACACCTTC. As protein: CASSQEGQGVFGYTF.